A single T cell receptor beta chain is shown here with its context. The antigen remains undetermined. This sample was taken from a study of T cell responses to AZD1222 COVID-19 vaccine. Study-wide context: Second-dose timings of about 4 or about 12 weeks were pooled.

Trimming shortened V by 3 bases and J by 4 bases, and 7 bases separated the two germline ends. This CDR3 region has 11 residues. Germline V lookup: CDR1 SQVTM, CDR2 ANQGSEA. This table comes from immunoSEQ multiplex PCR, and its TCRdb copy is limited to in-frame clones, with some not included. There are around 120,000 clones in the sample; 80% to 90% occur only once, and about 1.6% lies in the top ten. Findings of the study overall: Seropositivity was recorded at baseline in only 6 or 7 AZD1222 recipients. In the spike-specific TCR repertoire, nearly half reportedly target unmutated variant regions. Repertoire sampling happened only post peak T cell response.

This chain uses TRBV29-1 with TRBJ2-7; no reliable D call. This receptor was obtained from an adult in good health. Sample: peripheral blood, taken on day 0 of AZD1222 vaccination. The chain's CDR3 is CSVEVAYEQYF. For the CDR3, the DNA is TGCAGCGTTGAGGTAGCTTACGAGCAGTACTTC.